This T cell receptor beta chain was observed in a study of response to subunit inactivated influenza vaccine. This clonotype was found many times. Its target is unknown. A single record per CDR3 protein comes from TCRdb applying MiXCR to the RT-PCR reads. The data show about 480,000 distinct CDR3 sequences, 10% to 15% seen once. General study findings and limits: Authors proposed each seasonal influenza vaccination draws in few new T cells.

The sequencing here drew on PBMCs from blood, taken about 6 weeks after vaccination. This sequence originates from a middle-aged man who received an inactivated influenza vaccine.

This CDR3 is CASKDFEGAEAFF. CDR3 DNA: TGTGCCAGCAAGGACTTCGAGGGCGCTGAAGCTTTCTTT. This chain connects TRBV6-4 to TRBJ1-1; D remains ambiguous. Trimming shortened V by 7 bases and J by 6 bases, and 15 bases separated the two germline ends. There are 13 residues in the CDR3. Per the germline V gene, CDR1 is MRHNA and CDR2 is SNTAGT.